This TCR beta chain was profiled in a study of OX40 agonist ivuxolimab in advanced cancers. Looking at the study overall: Ivuxolimab was an agonistic, fully human IgG2 monoclonal antibody directed against OX40 (CD134), a costimulatory receptor. Intravenous ivuxolimab was administered to patients every 2 weeks at six dose levels: 0.01, 0.1, 0.3, 1.5, 3 and 10 mg/kg. Of the approximately 50 patients in dose escalation, about 20 had hepatocellular carcinoma, about 15 had melanoma, 9 had renal cell carcinoma and 9 had head and neck cancer. The dose-escalation cohort was roughly 83% male with a mean age of about 58 years, ranging from roughly 23 to 90. Patients were allowed to have had prior anti-PD-1, anti-PD-L1 or anti-CTLA-4 therapy, and about 40% of the dose-escalation patients had been treated with checkpoint inhibitors. Partial responses occurred in three dose-escalation patients: two with cutaneous melanoma and one with hepatocellular carcinoma. Peripheral TCRbeta sequencing aimed to test whether ivuxolimab altered TCR sequence diversity and caused clonal T-cell expansion. The monotherapy dose-escalation portion (N of about 50 patients) of the phase I ivuxolimab trial is reported in the paper. Paper-wide results and their limitations: At doses of 0.1 to 3.0 mg/kg, clonal expansion of both CD4+ and CD8+ T cells in blood was seen between baseline and week 6. Antigen specificity was not determined for the clonally expanded peripheral T cells. On average, CD8+ T cells showed more expanded clones than CD4+ T cells after ivuxolimab. Low levels of normalized T-cell clonal expansion were also seen in some nonresponding patients. In the 0.1-3.0 mg/kg groups, partial responders had among the lowest normalized peripheral clonal expansion, particularly in CD8+ T cells.

As encoded in the germline V gene (reference sequence), CDR1 is GTSNPN while CDR2 is SVGIG. Counted from cysteine to phenylalanine, this CDR3 has 16 amino acids. Just the 48-base CDR3 DNA is kept, in frame starting at base 1. V is pruned by 1 base and J by 0 bases, leaving 7 bases of the junction without a gene match. Genomic DNA was isolated from the sorted cells so that the TCRbeta CDR3 region could be sequenced. The immunoSEQ Assay was used to sequence the TCRbeta CDR3 regions. TCRdb provides this immuneACCESS table in a form limited to in-frame rearrangements. Some clones are lacking; in checked studies, under half of them reflect an unresolved V gene, and why the rest are absent is not known. Recorded for this sample are some 76,000 clones; about 89% of them occurred a single time. Over 0.6% of the sample is held by the ten biggest clonotypes. As regards this clone: The target of this receptor is not known. Per-nucleotide qualities are absent, and no much larger clonotype sits a single base away.

Patients with autoimmune disease history or receiving systemic immunosuppression were excluded from the trial. Peripheral blood for TCR sequencing was collected from all dose cohorts at baseline, on cycle 4 day 1, and on cycle 7 day 1. Samples came from an open-label, multicenter, first-in-human phase I dose-escalation trial of ivuxolimab. The trial enrolled adults with locally advanced or metastatic head and neck squamous cell, hepatocellular, melanoma or renal cell carcinoma. Before TCR sequencing, CD4+ and CD8+ T cells were separately sorted from peripheral blood. The V and J genes are TRBV30 and TRBJ2-7, and 9 junction bases match TRBD1. The TCR sequence derives from an adult with an advanced solid tumor such as melanoma, head and neck, liver or kidney cancer. The specimen comprised CD4+ or CD8+ T cells sorted from blood, sampled in a trial of the OX40 agonist ivuxolimab. CDR3 sequence: CAWSASRDRVSYEQYF. In nucleotide form, the sequence is TGTGCCTGGAGTGCCTCCCGGGACAGGGTCTCCTACGAGCAGTACTTC.